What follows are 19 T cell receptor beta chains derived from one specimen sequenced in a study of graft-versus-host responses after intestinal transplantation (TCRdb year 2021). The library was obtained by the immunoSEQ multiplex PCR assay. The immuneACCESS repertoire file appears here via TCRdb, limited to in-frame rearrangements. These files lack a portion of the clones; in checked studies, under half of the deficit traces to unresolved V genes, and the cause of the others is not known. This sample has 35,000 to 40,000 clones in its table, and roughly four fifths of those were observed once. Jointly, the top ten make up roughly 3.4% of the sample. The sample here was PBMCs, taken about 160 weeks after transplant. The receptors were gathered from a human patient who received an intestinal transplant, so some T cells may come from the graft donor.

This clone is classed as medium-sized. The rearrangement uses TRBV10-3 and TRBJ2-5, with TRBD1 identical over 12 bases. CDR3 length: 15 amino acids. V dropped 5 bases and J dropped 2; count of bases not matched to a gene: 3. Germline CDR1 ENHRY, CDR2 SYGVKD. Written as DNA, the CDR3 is TGTGCCATCAGTATGGGACAGGGGGCACAAGAGACCCAGTACTTC. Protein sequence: CAISMGQGAQETQYF.

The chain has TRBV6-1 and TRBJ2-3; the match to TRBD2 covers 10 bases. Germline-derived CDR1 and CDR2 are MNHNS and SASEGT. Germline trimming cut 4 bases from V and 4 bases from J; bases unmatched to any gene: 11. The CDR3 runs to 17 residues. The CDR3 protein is CASSARRTAGGADTQYF. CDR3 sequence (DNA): TGTGCCAGCAGTGCGAGAAGAACAGCGGGGGGGGCAGATACGCAGTATTTT.

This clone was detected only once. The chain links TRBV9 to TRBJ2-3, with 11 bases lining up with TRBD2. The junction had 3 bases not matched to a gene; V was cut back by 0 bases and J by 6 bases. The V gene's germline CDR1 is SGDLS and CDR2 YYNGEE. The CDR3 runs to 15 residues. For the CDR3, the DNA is TGTGCCAGCAGCGTAGAGGCTAGCGGGAGGGATACGCAGTATTTT. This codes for CASSVEASGRDTQYF.

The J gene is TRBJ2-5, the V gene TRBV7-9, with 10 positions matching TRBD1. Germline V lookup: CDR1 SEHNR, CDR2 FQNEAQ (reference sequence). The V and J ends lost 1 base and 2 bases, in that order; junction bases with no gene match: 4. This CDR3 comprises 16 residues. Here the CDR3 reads CASSLGQGARQETQYF. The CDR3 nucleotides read TGTGCCAGCAGCTTAGGACAGGGGGCTCGTCAAGAGACCCAGTACTTC. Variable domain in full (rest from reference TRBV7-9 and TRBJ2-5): DTGVSQNPRHKITKRGQNVTFRCDPISEHNRLYWYRQTLGQGPEFLTYFQNEAQLEKSRLLSDRFSAERPKGSFSTLEIQRTEQGDSAMYLCASSLGQGARQETQYFGPGTRLLVL.

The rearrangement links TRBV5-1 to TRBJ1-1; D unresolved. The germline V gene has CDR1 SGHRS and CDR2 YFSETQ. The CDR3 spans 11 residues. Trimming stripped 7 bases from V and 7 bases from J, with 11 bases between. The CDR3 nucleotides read TGCGCCAGCTCCGCGGGAATTGAAGCTTTCTTT. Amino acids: CASSAGIEAFF.

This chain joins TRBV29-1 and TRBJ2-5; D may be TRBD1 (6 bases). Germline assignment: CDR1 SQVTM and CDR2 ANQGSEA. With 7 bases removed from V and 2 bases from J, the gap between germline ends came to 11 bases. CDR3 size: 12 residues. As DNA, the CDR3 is TGCAGCGCGGGACACTTACAAGAGACCCAGTACTTC. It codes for CSAGHLQETQYF. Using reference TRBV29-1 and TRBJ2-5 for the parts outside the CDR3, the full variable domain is SAVISQKPSRDICQRGTSLTIQCQVDSQVTMMFWYRQQPGQSLTLIATANQGSEATYESGFVIDKFPISRPNLTFSTLTVSNMSPEDSSIYLCSAGHLQETQYFGPGTRLLVL.

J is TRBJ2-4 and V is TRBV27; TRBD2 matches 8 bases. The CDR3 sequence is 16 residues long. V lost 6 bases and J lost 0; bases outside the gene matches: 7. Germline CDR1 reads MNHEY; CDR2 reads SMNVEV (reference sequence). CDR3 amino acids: CASRKPGGEAKNIQYF. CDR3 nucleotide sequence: TGTGCCAGCAGGAAGCCGGGGGGGGAAGCCAAAAACATTCAGTACTTC.

CDR3 in DNA: TGTGCCAGCAGTAGGAGCTCCTACAATGAGCAGTTCTTC. Encoded protein: CASSRSSYNEQFF. The chain has TRBV6-1 and TRBJ2-1; D call uncertain. CDR3 length: 13 amino acids. Germline V gene data show CDR1 as MNHNS and CDR2 as SASEGT. V was clipped by 5 bases and J by 0 bases, with 5 bases between them.

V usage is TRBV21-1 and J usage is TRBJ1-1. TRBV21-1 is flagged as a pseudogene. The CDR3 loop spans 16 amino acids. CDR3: CASSKARGLGNTEAFF. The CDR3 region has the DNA TGTGCCAGCAGCAAAGCGCGAGGATTGGGGAACACTGAAGCTTTCTTT.

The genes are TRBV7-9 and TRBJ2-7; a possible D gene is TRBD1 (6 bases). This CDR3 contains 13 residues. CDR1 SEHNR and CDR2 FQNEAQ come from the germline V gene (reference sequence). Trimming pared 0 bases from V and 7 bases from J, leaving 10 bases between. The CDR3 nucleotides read TGTGCCAGCAGCTTAGCAGGGGGTCATGAGCAGTACTTC. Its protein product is CASSLAGGHEQYF.

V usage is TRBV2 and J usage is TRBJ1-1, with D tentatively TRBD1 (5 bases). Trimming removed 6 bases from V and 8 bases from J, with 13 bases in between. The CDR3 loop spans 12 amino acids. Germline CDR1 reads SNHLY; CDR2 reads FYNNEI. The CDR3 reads CASRVDTREAFF. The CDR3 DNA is TGTGCCAGCAGGGTGGACACTCGAGAAGCTTTCTTT. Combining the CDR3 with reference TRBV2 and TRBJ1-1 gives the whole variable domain EPEVTQTPSHQVTQMGQEVILRCVPISNHLYFYWYRQILGQKVEFLVSFYNNEISEKSEIFDDQFSVERPDGSNFTLKIRSTKLEDSAMYFCASRVDTREAFFGQGTRLTVV.

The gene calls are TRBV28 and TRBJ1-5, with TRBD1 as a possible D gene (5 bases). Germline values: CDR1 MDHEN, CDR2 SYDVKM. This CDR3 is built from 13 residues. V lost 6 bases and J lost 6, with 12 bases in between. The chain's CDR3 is CASSQGFRQPQHF. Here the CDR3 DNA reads TGTGCCAGCAGCCAGGGTTTTCGTCAGCCCCAGCATTTT. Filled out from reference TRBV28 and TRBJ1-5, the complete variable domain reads DVKVTQSSRYLVKRTGEKVFLECVQDMDHENMFWYRQDPGLGLRLIYFSYDVKMKEKGDIPEGYSVSREKKERFSLILESASTNQTSMYLCASSQGFRQPQHFGDGTRLSIL.

CDR3 sequence (DNA): TGTGCCAGCAGTTTCGGGGGGCGTGGAAACACCATATATTTT. Amino acids: CASSFGGRGNTIYF. The chain links TRBV6-6 to TRBJ1-3, with a weak D call TRBD1 (6 bases). The CDR3 spans 14 residues. Trimming took 4 bases from V and 3 from J, leaving 10 bases between them. Germline V gene lookup returns CDR1 MNHNY and CDR2 SVGAGI (reference sequence).

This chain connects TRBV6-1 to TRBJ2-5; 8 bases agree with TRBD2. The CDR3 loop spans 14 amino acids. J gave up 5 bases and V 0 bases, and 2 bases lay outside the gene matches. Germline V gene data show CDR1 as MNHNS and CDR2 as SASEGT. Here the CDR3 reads CASSEAASGETQYF. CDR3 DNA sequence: TGTGCCAGCAGTGAAGCCGCTAGCGGGGAGACCCAGTACTTC.

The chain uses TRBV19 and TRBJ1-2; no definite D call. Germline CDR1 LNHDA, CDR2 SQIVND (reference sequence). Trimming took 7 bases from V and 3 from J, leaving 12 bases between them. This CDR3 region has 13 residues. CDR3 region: CASTPLGDYGYTF. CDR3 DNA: TGTGCCAGTACCCCTCTAGGTGACTATGGCTACACCTTC.

In nucleotides, the CDR3 is TGTGCCAGCAGCTTGTACGCCCCGGGACAGAGCTCCTATAATTCACCCCTCCACTTT. As protein: CASSLYAPGQSSYNSPLHF. The chain couples TRBV5-4 to TRBJ1-6; TRBD1 aligns across 7 bases. Germline CDR1 is SGHNT and CDR2 is YYREEE (reference sequence). V trimming: 1 base; J trimming: 0 bases; junction bases outside the gene matches: 10. This CDR3 has 19 amino acids.

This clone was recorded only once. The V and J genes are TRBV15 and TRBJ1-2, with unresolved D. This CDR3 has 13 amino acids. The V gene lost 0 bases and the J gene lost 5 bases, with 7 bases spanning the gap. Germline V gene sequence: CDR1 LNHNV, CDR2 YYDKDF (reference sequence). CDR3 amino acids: CATSRDEVYGYTF. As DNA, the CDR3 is TGTGCCACCAGCAGAGATGAGGTATATGGCTACACCTTC.

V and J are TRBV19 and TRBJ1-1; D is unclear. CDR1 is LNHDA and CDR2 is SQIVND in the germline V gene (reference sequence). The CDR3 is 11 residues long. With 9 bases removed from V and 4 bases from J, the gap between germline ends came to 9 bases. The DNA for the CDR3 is TGTGCCAGCACACGCTCCACTGAAGCTTTCTTT. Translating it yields CASTRSTEAFF.

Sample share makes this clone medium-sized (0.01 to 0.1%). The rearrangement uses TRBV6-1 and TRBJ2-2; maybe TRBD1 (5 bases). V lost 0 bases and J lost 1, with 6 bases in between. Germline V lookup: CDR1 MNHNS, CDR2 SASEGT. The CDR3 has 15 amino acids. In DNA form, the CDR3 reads TGTGCCAGCAGTGAAGCAACAGGGAACACCGGGGAGCTGTTTTTT. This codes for CASSEATGNTGELFF.